The present T cell receptor (beta chain) was sequenced within a study of cytomegalovirus exposure and HLA in healthy donors. Study observations and caveats: Within a later analysis, the majority of CMV-associated TCR beta chains appeared HLA-restricted. Equally common other TCR beta chains were less clonally expanded than HLA-associated ones, a later analysis found.

PCR involved 60 Vbeta and 13 Jbeta primers. The protocol was immunoSEQ multiplex PCR, while the TCRdb copy is restricted to in-frame clones and leaves out a portion. Its table records some 200,000 clones. As to this clone: The target antigen is unknown.

Sequencing was done on a sample of PBMCs. The receptor was isolated from a boy under 18 in good health and CMV-seronegative.

The CDR3 protein is CASSQRGPDTQYF. The CDR3 DNA follows: TGTGCCAGCAGCCAAAGGGGGCCAGATACGCAGTATTTT. The chain has TRBV7-9 and TRBJ2-3; 7 bases fit TRBD1. J was trimmed by 4 bases and V by 5 bases; bases with no gene match: 3. The CDR3 totals 13 residues. Per germline, CDR1 SEHNR and CDR2 FQNEAQ (reference sequence). The entire variable domain, with the rest obtained from reference TRBV7-9 and TRBJ2-3, is as follows: DTGVSQNPRHKITKRGQNVTFRCDPISEHNRLYWYRQTLGQGPEFLTYFQNEAQLEKSRLLSDRFSAERPKGSFSTLEIQRTEQGDSAMYLCASSQRGPDTQYFGPGTRLTVL.